Presented here are 7 T cell receptor beta chains from one specimen sequenced in a study of read filtering for tumor transcriptome and immune sequencing. From roughly 0.4 ug of RNA, a library with molecular barcoded alpha/delta and beta/gamma adaptors was made. TCRdb called the reads again in MiXCR, with one record for every CDR3 protein. The repertoire consists of tens of thousands of distinct CDR3 sequences, with approximately 18% occurring once and the leading ten covering about 11%. Sequencing input: a population of CD138-negative cells sorted from bone marrow. These receptors originate from a donor aged 40 or older with multiple myeloma.

The chain uses TRBV6-6 and TRBJ1-5, with 8 bases matching TRBD1. V lost 9 bases and J lost 1; bases outside the gene matches: 8. CDR1 MNHNY and CDR2 SVGAGI come from the germline V gene (reference sequence). The CDR3 sequence is 15 residues long. DNA of the CDR3: TGTGCCAGGGACAGGGATGGAAGAAGCAATCAGCCCCAGCATTTT. This translates into CARDRDGRSNQPQHF.

This clonotype appeared many times. This rearrangement joins TRBV2 to TRBJ2-2; no clear D. The CDR3 contains 16 residues. The germline V gene encodes CDR1 SNHLY and CDR2 FYNNEI. Between the trimmed V and J ends, which lost 1 base and 0 bases, there was a span of 9 bases. The CDR3 nucleotides are TGTGCCAGCAGTGAAGTGGGTTCTCCGAACACCGGGGAGCTGTTTTTT. This codes for CASSEVGSPNTGELFF.

This clonotype was found many times. The chain recombines TRBV11-2 with TRBJ2-1; 11 bases align to TRBD1. V shed 5 bases and J 7 bases; nucleotides not matched to a gene: 13. Germline CDR1 is SGHAT and CDR2 is FQNNGV. The CDR3 is 17 residues long. The chain's CDR3 is CASSPLGGTGGANEQFF. CDR3 nucleotide sequence: TGTGCCAGCAGCCCCCTCGGCGGGACAGGGGGAGCAAATGAGCAGTTCTTC. The complete variable domain, with remaining parts taken from reference TRBV11-2 and TRBJ2-1, reads EAGVAQSPRYKIIEKRQSVAFWCNPISGHATLYWYQQILGQGPKLLIQFQNNGVVDDSQLPKDRFSAERLKGVDSTLKIQPAKLEDSAVYLCASSPLGGTGGANEQFFGPGTRLTVL.

This clonotype was seen ten or more times. V usage is TRBV27 and J usage is TRBJ2-7, with D uncertain. The CDR3 length is 11 residues. V lost 6 bases and J lost 3, with 6 bases in between. Germline V gives CDR1 MNHEY, CDR2 SMNVEV (reference sequence). CDR3 bases: TGTGCCAGCAGGAATTACTACGAGCAGTACTTC. This gives the protein CASRNYYEQYF.

In regard to this clonotype: Since no conserved phenylalanine or tryptophan closes the CDR3, a read error is the likely cause. The rearrangement joins TRBV28 to TRBJ1-6; D is undetermined. The length of the CDR3 is 12 residues. V dropped 6 bases and J dropped 11 bases, with 11 bases sitting between them. The germline CDR1 and CDR2 sequences are MDHEN and SYDVKM. The CDR3 here is CASRTGPTPLHS. CDR3 in DNA: TGTGCCAGCAGAACTGGTCCAACACCCCTCCACTCT.

The sample holds many counts of this clonotype. The rearrangement joins TRBV5-1 to TRBJ2-1; 9 nucleotides match TRBD2. Germline CDR1 reads SGHRS; CDR2 reads YFSETQ. The junction had 1 base not matched to a gene; V was cut back by 0 bases and J by 9 bases. The CDR3 has 13 residues. DNA for the CDR3: TGCGCCAGCAGCTTGGGACTAGCGGTTGAGCAGTTCTTC. Its protein product is CASSLGLAVEQFF.

This clonotype was recorded many times. This rearrangement joins TRBV20-1 to TRBJ1-5, with D hard to call. The CDR3 has 14 residues. Germline assignment: CDR1 DFQATT and CDR2 SNEGSKA (reference sequence). Trimming took off 3 bases at V and 5 bases at J, with 14 bases between the two ends. CDR3 region: CSASRLTVDQPQHF. In DNA, the CDR3 is TGCAGTGCTAGTAGGTTGACGGTAGATCAGCCCCAGCATTTT.